This TCR beta chain comes out of a study of T cells in Graves' hyperthyroidism and ophthalmopathy. Germline-derived CDR1 and CDR2 are MRHNA and SNTAGT. The CDR3 is 14 amino acids. Trimming left V 3 bases short and J 6 bases short, with 14 bases between. There were TCR beta CDR3 regions amplified from RNA transcripts. When the TCR CDR3 underwent first-round RT-PCR, the HTBI primer set was used. TCRdb used MiXCR to reprocess the multiplex PCR reads, holding one entry per CDR3 protein. This table holds about 590,000 distinct CDR3 sequences, approximately 15% found once. Graves' hyperthyroidism is called stable when ophthalmopathy does not progress within 18 months. Newly diagnosed patients aged 18 to 65 had hyperthyroidism of under 2 months' duration. Patients with uncontrolled infections, other autoimmune diseases, pregnancy or lactation were excluded. A roughly 9.3 ml volume of fresh peripheral blood provided the PBMCs.

The V call is TRBV6-4, the J call TRBJ1-2; the D gene is possibly TRBD1 (5 bases). The clonotype comes from a woman aged 25 to 39 with Graves' hyperthyroidism. The specimen was blood. The CDR3 sequence is CASSDPGTQNGYTF. CDR3 in DNA: TGTGCCAGCAGTGATCCCGGGACCCAAAATGGCTACACCTTC.